Listed below are T cell receptor beta chains from one sample, sequenced in a study of blood T cell repertoires in COVID-19. TCRdb keeps only in-frame clones here, not all; method: immunoSEQ multiplex PCR. Among about 250,000 clones listed, 70% to 85% were seen once. Input material: peripheral blood. The receptors were gathered from an elderly woman with active or convalescent COVID-19. CDR3s include the opening cysteine and the closing phenylalanine or tryptophan. D genes are given only for firm matches. Rows give clone size only sometimes, using once, few, many, or a class for an expanded clone.

d_gene | j_gene | abundance | v_gene | CDR3nt | CDR3aa
TRBD1 | TRBJ1-5 | . | TRBV3-1/TRBV3-2 | TGTGCCAGCAGCCATTTCGGGACAGGGGGTAACCAGCCCCAGCATTTT | CASSHFGTGGNQPQHF
. | TRBJ2-5 | . | TRBV11-2 | . | CASSLDILETQYF
TRBD1 | TRBJ1-6 | . | TRBV5-1 | TGCGCCAGCAGCACGGACAGGGGTAATTCACCCCTCCACTTT | CASSTDRGNSPLHF
TRBD2 | TRBJ2-7 | . | TRBV6-5 | TGTGCCAGCAGTTCTCTAGCGGGAGAATCCCCCTACGAGCAGTACTTC | CASSSLAGESPYEQYF
. | TRBJ2-3 | . | TRBV9 | TGTGCCAGCAGCTGGGGGCCGGGTGGCACAGATACGCAGTATTTT | CASSWGPGGTDTQYF
TRBD2 | TRBJ2-2 | . | TRBV11-3 | TGTGCCAGCAGCTTAGGCGGGACTAGCCCCGGGGAGCTGTTTTTT | CASSLGGTSPGELFF
. | TRBJ2-3 | . | TRBV29-1 | TGCAGCGTTGACGGGAGCCTCCAAGATACGCAGTATTTT | CSVDGSLQDTQYF
. | TRBJ1-2 | once | TRBV7-6 | TGTGCCAGCAGCCCAGCGGCTATCCCCTATGGCTACACCTTC | CASSPAAIPYGYTF
TRBD2 | TRBJ2-5 | . | TRBV30 | TGTGCCTTTGGATGGGGAGGGCAAGAGACCCAGTACTTC | CAFGWGGQETQYF
. | TRBJ2-7 | . | TRBV7-8 | TGTGCCAGCAGCGGGGGGACTGGGAACTACGAGCAGTACTTC | CASSGGTGNYEQYF
. | TRBJ1-6 | . | TRBV4-1 | TGCGCCAGCAGCCAAGAGGGACACCCAAATTCACCCCTCCACTTT | CASSQEGHPNSPLHF
. | TRBJ2-3 | . | TRBV24-1 | TGTGCCACCAGTGAGCAGGGAATCCCAGATACGCAGTATTTT | CATSEQGIPDTQYF
. | TRBJ1-4 | . | TRBV9 | TGTGCCAGCAGCCTGGGTGGTGGGGGCACCGGTGAAAAACTGTTTTTT | CASSLGGGGTGEKLFF
TRBD1 | TRBJ1-2 | . | TRBV5-4 | TGTGCCAGCAGCTCACGCTCCGGGACAGGGTTTGGCTACACCTTC | CASSSRSGTGFGYTF
TRBD1 | TRBJ1-6 | . | TRBV3-1/TRBV3-2 | TGTGCCAGCAGCCAGAGGACAGGTTATAATTCACCCCTCCACTTT | CASSQRTGYNSPLHF
TRBD1 | TRBJ1-6 | . | TRBV30 | TGTGCCGGACATAGACAGGGACAATCACCCCTCCACTTT | CAGHRQGQSPLHF
. | TRBJ1-2 | . | TRBV2 | TGTGCCAGCAAGCCCGTCGGGGCTAACTATGGCTACACCTTC | CASKPVGANYGYTF
. | TRBJ1-1 | . | TRBV10-3 | TGTGCCATCAGTGGTGGCGGGTTGCGGAGCACTGAAGCTTTCTTT | CAISGGGLRSTEAFF
TRBD2 | TRBJ2-7 | few | TRBV4-1 | TGCGCCAGCAGCCAAGATCGTAGTAGAGGGACTAGCGGGAGGTACGAGCAGTACTTC | CASSQDRSRGTSGRYEQYF
. | TRBJ2-7 | few | TRBV2 | TGTGCCAGCTTGTTCGACGGGACCTACGAGCAGTACTTC | CASLFDGTYEQYF
TRBD2 | TRBJ2-5 | . | TRBV2 | TGTGCCAGCAGTGAACGGGCTAGCGGGGGGGGTGAGACCCAGTACTTC | CASSERASGGGETQYF
. | TRBJ2-5 | . | TRBV19 | TGTGCCAGTAGTATGGACCAGGGAATAGAGACCCAGTACTTC | CASSMDQGIETQYF
. | TRBJ1-4 | . | TRBV10-1 | TGCGCCAGCAGTGAAGGACAGCTTAATGAAAAACTGTTTTTT | CASSEGQLNEKLFF
. | TRBJ2-5 | . | TRBV5-1 | TGCGCCAGCAGCTTGGGGACAGATGAAGAGACCCAGTACTTC | CASSLGTDEETQYF
. | TRBJ1-5 | . | TRBV11-2 | TGTGCCAGCAGCTTAGATGGGGCCGGGGGGACTCAGCCCCAGCATTTT | CASSLDGAGGTQPQHF
TRBD1 | TRBJ1-6 | . | TRBV19 | TGTGCCAGCAACCGGGACAGGGTTTCACCCCTCCACTTT | CASNRDRVSPLHF
TRBD2 | TRBJ2-3 | . | TRBV5-1 | TGCGCCAGCAGCTTCACCGGGACTAGCGAAGATACGCAGTATTTT | CASSFTGTSEDTQYF
. | TRBJ1-2 | . | TRBV13 | TGTGCCACCCCGGGAGGGGTTAACTATGGCTACACCTTC | CATPGGVNYGYTF
. | TRBJ2-7 | . | TRBV5-1 | TGCGCCAGCAGCTTGGTCGGAGGGTCAGGCGAGCAGTACTTC | CASSLVGGSGEQYF
TRBD1 | TRBJ2-7 | . | TRBV6-5 | TGTGCCACCTTTAGAGGACAGGGGCTTTCCTACGAGCAGTACTTC | CATFRGQGLSYEQYF
. | TRBJ2-1 | . | TRBV5-4 | TGTGCCAGCAGCTTGGGAGGTGGCAGCTCCTACAATGAGCAGTTCTTC | CASSLGGGSSYNEQFF
TRBD2 | TRBJ2-1 | . | TRBV10-2 | TGCGCCAGCAGTGAAGGACTAGCGGGAGTGGGTGAGCAGTTCTTC | CASSEGLAGVGEQFF
TRBD1 | TRBJ1-3 | . | TRBV7-8 | TGTGCCAGCAGCCCAATTGACAGGGCCTCTGGAAACACCATATATTTT | CASSPIDRASGNTIYF
. | TRBJ2-3 | . | TRBV5-5 | TGTGCCAGCAGCTTGGGGCAGAGCACAGATACGCAGTATTTT | CASSLGQSTDTQYF
TRBD1 | TRBJ1-6 | few | TRBV6-6 | TGTGCCAGCACCCGGACAGGGGGCGCCTTTTCACCCCTCCACTTT | CASTRTGGAFSPLHF
TRBD1 | TRBJ1-4 | . | TRBV5-1 | TGCGCCAGCAGCAAGGACAGGGGATCCACTAATGAAAAACTGTTTTTT | CASSKDRGSTNEKLFF
TRBD2 | TRBJ2-2 | . | TRBV28 | TGTGCCAGCAGCTATAGCGGGAGGGCCAGGACCGGGGAGCTGTTTTTT | CASSYSGRARTGELFF
TRBD1 | TRBJ2-7 | . | TRBV5-4 | TGTGCCAGCAGCTTGCCGGACAGGACCTACGAGCAGTACTTC | CASSLPDRTYEQYF
. | TRBJ2-7 | . | TRBV10-1 | TGCGCCAGCAGTCTTCGACAGGCTTGGAGCGAGCAGTACTTC | CASSLRQAWSEQYF
. | TRBJ2-7 | . | TRBV27 | TGTGCCAGCAGTTCTCCTACTAAAGGAATTACCTACGAGCAGTACTTC | CASSSPTKGITYEQYF
TRBD2 | TRBJ2-5 | once | TRBV28 | TGTGCCAGCAGTGTTTCTAGCGGGGGGGGAGAGACCCAGTACTTC | CASSVSSGGGETQYF
. | TRBJ2-7 | . | TRBV5-5 | TGTGCCAGCAGCCGCCGACAGGAAAAAGCCTACGAGCAGTACTTC | CASSRRQEKAYEQYF
. | TRBJ1-1 | . | TRBV18 | TGTGCCAGCTCACCTATTGAGGTTACTGAAGCTTTCTTT | CASSPIEVTEAFF
TRBD2 | TRBJ2-1 | once | TRBV7-9 | TGTGCCAGCAGTTTGACTAGCGGGGAATACAATGAGCAGTTCTTC | CASSLTSGEYNEQFF
TRBD1 | TRBJ1-1 | . | TRBV19 | TGTGCCAGTATAAGTCACAGGGGGGTTAACACTGAAGCTTTCTTT | CASISHRGVNTEAFF
. | TRBJ1-5 | . | TRBV28 | TGTGCCAGCAGTGGACAGTCTAATCAGCCCCAGCATTTT | CASSGQSNQPQHF